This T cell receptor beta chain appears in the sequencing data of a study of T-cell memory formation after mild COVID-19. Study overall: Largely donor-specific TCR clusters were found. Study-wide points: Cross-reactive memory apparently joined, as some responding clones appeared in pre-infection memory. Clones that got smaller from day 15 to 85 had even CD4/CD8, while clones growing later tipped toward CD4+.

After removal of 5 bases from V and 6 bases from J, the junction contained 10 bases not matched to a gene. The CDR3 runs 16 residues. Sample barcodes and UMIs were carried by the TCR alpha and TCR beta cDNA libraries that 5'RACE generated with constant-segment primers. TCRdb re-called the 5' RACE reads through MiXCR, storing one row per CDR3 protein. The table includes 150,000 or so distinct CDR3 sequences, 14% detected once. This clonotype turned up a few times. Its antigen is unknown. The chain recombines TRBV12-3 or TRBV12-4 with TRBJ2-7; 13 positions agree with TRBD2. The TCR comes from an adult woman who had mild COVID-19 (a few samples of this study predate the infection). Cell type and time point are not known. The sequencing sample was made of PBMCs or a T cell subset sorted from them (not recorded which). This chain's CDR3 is CASSLEGLAGALEQYF. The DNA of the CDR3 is TGTGCCAGCAGTCTCGAAGGACTAGCGGGAGCTCTCGAGCAGTACTTC.